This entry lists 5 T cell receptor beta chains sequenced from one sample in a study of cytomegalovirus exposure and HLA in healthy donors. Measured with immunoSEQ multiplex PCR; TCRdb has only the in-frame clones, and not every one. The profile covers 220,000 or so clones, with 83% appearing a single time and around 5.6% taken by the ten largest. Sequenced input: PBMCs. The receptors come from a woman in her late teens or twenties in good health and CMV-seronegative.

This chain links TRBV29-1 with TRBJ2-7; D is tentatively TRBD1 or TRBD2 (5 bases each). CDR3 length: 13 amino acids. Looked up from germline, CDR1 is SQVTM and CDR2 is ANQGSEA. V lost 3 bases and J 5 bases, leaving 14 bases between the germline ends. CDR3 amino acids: CSVDGSGDHEQYF. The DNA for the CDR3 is TGCAGCGTTGATGGCTCCGGGGACCACGAGCAGTACTTC.

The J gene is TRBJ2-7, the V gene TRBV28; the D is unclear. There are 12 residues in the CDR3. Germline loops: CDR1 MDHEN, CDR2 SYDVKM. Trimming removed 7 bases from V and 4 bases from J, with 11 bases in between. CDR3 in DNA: TGTGCCAGCACTCAGACGCCTTACGAGCAGTACTTC. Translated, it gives CASTQTPYEQYF.

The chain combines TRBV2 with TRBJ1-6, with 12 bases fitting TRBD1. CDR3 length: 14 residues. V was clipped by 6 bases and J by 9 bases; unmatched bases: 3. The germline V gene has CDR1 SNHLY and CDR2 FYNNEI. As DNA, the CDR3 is TGTGCCAGCAGGAGGGACAGGGGGCGTTCACCCCTCCACTTT. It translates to CASRRDRGRSPLHF.

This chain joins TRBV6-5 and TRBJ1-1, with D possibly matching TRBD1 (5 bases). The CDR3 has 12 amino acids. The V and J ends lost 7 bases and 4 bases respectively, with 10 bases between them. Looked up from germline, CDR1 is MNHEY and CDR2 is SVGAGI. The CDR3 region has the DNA TGTGCCAGCACCACCGGGGGCACTGAAGCTTTCTTT. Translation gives CASTTGGTEAFF.

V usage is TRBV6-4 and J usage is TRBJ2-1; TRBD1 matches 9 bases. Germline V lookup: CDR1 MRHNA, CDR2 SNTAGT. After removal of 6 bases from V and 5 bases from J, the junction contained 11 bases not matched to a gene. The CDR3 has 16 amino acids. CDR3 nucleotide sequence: TGTGCCAGCAGCGCCACTCCGGGACAGGGACACAATGAGCAGTTCTTC. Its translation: CASSATPGQGHNEQFF.